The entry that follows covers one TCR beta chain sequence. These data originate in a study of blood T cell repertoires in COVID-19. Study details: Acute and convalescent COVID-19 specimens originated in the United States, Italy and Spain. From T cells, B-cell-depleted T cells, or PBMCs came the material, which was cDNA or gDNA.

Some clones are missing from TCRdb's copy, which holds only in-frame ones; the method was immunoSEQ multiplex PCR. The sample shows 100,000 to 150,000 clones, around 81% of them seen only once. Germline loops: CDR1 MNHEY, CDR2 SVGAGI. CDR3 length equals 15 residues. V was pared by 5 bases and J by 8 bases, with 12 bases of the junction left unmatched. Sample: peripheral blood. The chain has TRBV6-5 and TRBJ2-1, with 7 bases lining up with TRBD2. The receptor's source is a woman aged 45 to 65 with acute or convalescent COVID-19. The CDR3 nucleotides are TGTGCCAGCAGTATGATGGGGGGGGAGACAGATGAGCAGTTCTTC. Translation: CASSMMGGETDEQFF.